Following are 14 T cell receptor beta chains from one sample sequenced in a study of blood T cell repertoires in COVID-19. Assay: immunoSEQ multiplex PCR; the TCRdb copy retains only in-frame clones and omits some. The profile shows 200,000 to 250,000 clones, around 83% of them singletons. The specimen was peripheral blood. The origin of the receptors is a woman between 50 and 59 years old with COVID-19, enrolled during active disease.

V gene TRBV11-2 combines with J gene TRBJ1-6; 7 bases fit TRBD1. This CDR3 spans 16 amino acids. Germline assignment: CDR1 SGHAT and CDR2 FQNNGV. After removal of 5 bases from V and 9 bases from J, the junction contained 13 bases not matched to a gene. CDR3 protein: CASSPVTGRTGSPLHF. The CDR3 nucleotides read TGTGCCAGCAGCCCTGTGACAGGGAGGACGGGTTCACCCCTCCACTTT.

The gene calls are TRBV28 and TRBJ2-3, with a tentative D call TRBD2 (6 bases). From germline, CDR1 is MDHEN and CDR2 SYDVKM. The CDR3 has 14 residues. Trimming pared 6 bases from V and 3 bases from J, leaving 13 bases between. The CDR3: CASSGTQRTDTQYF. The CDR3 coding sequence is TGTGCCAGCAGCGGGACTCAACGGACAGATACGCAGTATTTT.

The chain carries TRBV19 and TRBJ2-2; D uncertain. This CDR3 has 16 amino acids. Trimming took 4 bases from V and 4 from J, leaving 16 bases between them. Germline lookup yields CDR1 LNHDA and CDR2 SQIVND (reference sequence). In DNA form, the CDR3 reads TGTGCCAGTAGTAATTTCGGAACAGTCTCCACCGGGGAGCTGTTTTTT. It encodes CASSNFGTVSTGELFF.

The rearrangement uses TRBV11-3 and TRBJ2-3; 11 positions agree with TRBD1. The CDR3 covers 16 residues. The V segment lost 5 bases and the J segment 0 bases; nucleotides outside the gene matches: 4. Germline loops: CDR1 SGHNT, CDR2 YENEEA. In nucleotides, the CDR3 is TGTGCCAGCAGCCTTCGGGACAGGGGGAGCACAGATACGCAGTATTTT. It translates to CASSLRDRGSTDTQYF.

The V and J genes are TRBV30 and TRBJ2-7, with 10 bases that match TRBD1. Germline CDR1 GTSNPN, CDR2 SVGIG (reference sequence). V lost 4 bases, J lost 5 bases, and 11 bases stayed unmatched. CDR3 length: 15 residues. CDR3 nucleotides: TGTGCCTGGACAACACTACCGGGACAGGGGAACGAGCAGTACGTC. Encoded protein: CAWTTLPGQGNEQYV.

This sequence joins TRBV27 and TRBJ1-6; TRBD1 matches at 9 bases. The junction had 4 bases not matched to a gene; V was cut back by 0 bases and J by 7 bases. This CDR3 comprises 16 residues. Germline V gives CDR1 MNHEY, CDR2 SMNVEV (reference sequence). CDR3 sequence: CASSLSAGQGNSPLHF. The CDR3 DNA reads as TGTGCCAGCAGTTTATCGGCCGGACAGGGGAATTCACCCCTCCACTTT.

The chain recombines TRBV2 with TRBJ1-2; TRBD1 matches at 7 bases. V shed 6 bases, J shed 8 bases, and the junction held 15 bases outside the gene matches. This CDR3 spans 15 amino acids. Germline CDR1 SNHLY, CDR2 FYNNEI. In DNA, the CDR3 is TGTGCCAGCAGGACAGGGAGGTCCTCACCGAAGGGCTACACCTTC. Its translation: CASRTGRSSPKGYTF.

The chain joins TRBV10-3 to TRBJ1-2, with 7 nucleotides matching TRBD1. The V gene end was trimmed by 5 bases and the J gene end by 2 bases; junction bases not matched to a gene: 8. This CDR3 has 15 residues. CDR1 and CDR2 (germline): ENHRY, SYGVKD. CDR3 loop: CAISPQRTGNYGYTF. In DNA, the CDR3 is TGTGCCATCAGTCCCCAAAGGACAGGAAACTATGGCTACACCTTC.

The chain joins TRBV3-1 (or the pseudogene TRBV3-2) to TRBJ1-3, with 7 nucleotides matching TRBD1. The J segment lost 3 bases and the V segment lost 5 bases, leaving 4 bases of the junction unmatched. This CDR3 is 14 amino acids long. From germline, CDR1 is LGHDT and CDR2 YNNKEL (reference sequence). The CDR3 loop reads CASSYRGGGNTIYF. CDR3 coding DNA: TGTGCCAGCAGCTACAGGGGAGGTGGAAACACCATATATTTT.

The sample holds a few counts of this clone. The V gene is TRBV14, the J gene TRBJ1-1; no reliable D call. The V end lost 0 bases, the J end lost 2 bases, and 7 bases lay between the germline ends. CDR3 length: 14 amino acids. Germline-derived CDR1 and CDR2 are SGHDN and FVKESK. DNA for the CDR3: TGTGCCAGCAGCCAAGATGCGATCAACACTGAAGCTTTCTTT. Its translation: CASSQDAINTEAFF. The entire variable domain, with the rest obtained from reference TRBV14 and TRBJ1-1, is as follows: EAGVTQFPSHSVIEKGQTVTLRCDPISGHDNLYWYRRVMGKEIKFLLHFVKESKQDESGMPNNRFLAERTGGTYSTLKVQPAELEDSGVYFCASSQDAINTEAFFGQGTRLTVV.

The chain joins TRBV5-8 to TRBJ2-4; 13 nucleotides match TRBD2. J gave up 1 base and V 2 bases, and 3 bases lay outside the gene matches. CDR3 length: 17 residues. CDR1 is SGHTS and CDR2 is YDEGEE in the germline V gene. The CDR3 DNA is TGTGCCAGCAGCTTTTCGGGACTAGCGGGGGCCAAAAACATTCAGTACTTC. Protein sequence: CASSFSGLAGAKNIQYF.

CDR3 amino acids: CASSFRTGVSNQPQHF. In DNA, the CDR3 is TGTGCCAGCAGCTTCCGGACAGGGGTTAGCAATCAGCCCCAGCATTTT. V and J are TRBV5-6 and TRBJ1-5, with 9 nucleotides matching TRBD1. The V gene's germline CDR1 is SGHDT and CDR2 YYEEEE. Trimming took 2 bases from V and 0 from J; bases not matched to a gene: 3. The CDR3 is made up of 16 amino acids.

The chain is built from TRBV5-1 and TRBJ2-7; D remains ambiguous. This CDR3 spans 14 amino acids. Trimming took off 0 bases at V and 2 bases at J, with 9 bases between the two ends. Per germline, CDR1 SGHRS and CDR2 YFSETQ. CDR3 DNA: TGCGCCAGCAGCTTGGACACGGGTCCCTACGAGCAGTACTTC. This codes for CASSLDTGPYEQYF.

This clone appeared a single time. V usage is TRBV9 and J usage is TRBJ1-1; TRBD1 might be the D (5 bases). The V and J ends lost 0 bases and 8 bases respectively, with 11 bases between them. This CDR3 region has 13 residues. CDR1 and CDR2 from the germline V gene are SGDLS and YYNGEE. CDR3 DNA: TGTGCCAGCAGCGTAGGCGCCGGGGGAGAAGCTTTCTTT. Its translation: CASSVGAGGEAFF.